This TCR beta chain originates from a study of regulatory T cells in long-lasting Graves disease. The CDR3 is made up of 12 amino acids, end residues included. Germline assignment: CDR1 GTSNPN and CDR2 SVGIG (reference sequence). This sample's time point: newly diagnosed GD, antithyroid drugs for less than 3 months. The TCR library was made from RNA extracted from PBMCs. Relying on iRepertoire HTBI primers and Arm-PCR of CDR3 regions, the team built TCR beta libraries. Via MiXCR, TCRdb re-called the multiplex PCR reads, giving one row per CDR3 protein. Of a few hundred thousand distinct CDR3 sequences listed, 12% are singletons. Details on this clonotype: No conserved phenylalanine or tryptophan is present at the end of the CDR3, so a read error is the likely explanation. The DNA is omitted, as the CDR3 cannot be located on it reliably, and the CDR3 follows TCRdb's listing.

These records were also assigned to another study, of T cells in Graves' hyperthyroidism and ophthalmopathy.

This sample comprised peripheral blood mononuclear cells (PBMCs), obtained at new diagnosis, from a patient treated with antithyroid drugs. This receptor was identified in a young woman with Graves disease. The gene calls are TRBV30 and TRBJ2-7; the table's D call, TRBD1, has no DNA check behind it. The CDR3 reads CAWRGVAYERYL.